These 21 T cell receptor beta chains came from one sample sequenced in a study of T cells after yellow fever vaccination. Using its own MiXCR run on the 5' RACE reads, TCRdb lists one record per CDR3 protein. This sample carries 300,000 to 350,000 distinct CDR3 sequences, roughly 8.6% of them seen once, and the ten largest clones take approximately 16%. The sequences come from PBMCs, collected roughly 47 days after the first yellow fever vaccination. The receptors shown here come from a young man who received the YFV17D yellow fever vaccine.

Comment on this clonotype: Germline is not matched at one junction end, which may reflect a read error. This chain connects TRBV7-7 to TRBJ2-2, with TRBD2 as a possible D gene (5 bases). This CDR3 has 13 residues. Per germline, CDR1 SSHAT and CDR2 FNYEAQ (reference sequence). For the CDR3, the DNA is TGTGCTAGCAGCTTCCCCGGGGCCGGGGAGCTGTTTTTT. It encodes CASSFPGAGELFF.

This clonotype was counted between two and nine times. This sequence joins TRBV6-5 and TRBJ1-2; TRBD1 matches at 9 bases. V trimming: 7 bases; J trimming: 4 bases; junction bases outside the gene matches: 7. The CDR3 is made up of 14 amino acids. Germline loops: CDR1 MNHEY, CDR2 SVGAGI. The CDR3 here is CASNSGQGVYGYTF. The CDR3 nucleotides are TGTGCCAGCAATTCGGGACAGGGAGTCTATGGCTACACCTTC.

The sample holds a few counts of this clonotype. The chain uses TRBV20-1 and TRBJ1-5; D is uncertain. CDR3 length: 13 amino acids. The germline V and J ends were trimmed by 3 bases and 0 bases, with 6 bases remaining between them. Germline CDR1 is DFQATT and CDR2 is SNEGSKA (reference sequence). The DNA of the CDR3 is TGCAGTGCTAGGGCGATTAGCAATCAGCCCCAGCATTTT. Translation gives CSARAISNQPQHF.

The table lists this clonotype with a few counts. This chain uses TRBV20-1 with TRBJ2-3; a possible D gene is TRBD1 (6 bases). Trimming shortened V by 1 base and J by 3 bases, and 17 bases separated the two germline ends. Germline V gives CDR1 DFQATT, CDR2 SNEGSKA (reference sequence). This CDR3 spans 16 amino acids. The CDR3 nucleotides are TGCAGTGCTAGAGTCTGGGTAGGGGGTAGTACAGATACGCAGTATTTT. Translated, it gives CSARVWVGGSTDTQYF.

This clonotype was found many times. The chain carries TRBV5-1 and TRBJ2-3; the match to TRBD1 covers 8 bases. V was clipped by 0 bases and J by 0 bases; unmatched bases: 9. CDR3 size: 18 residues. Germline V gene lookup returns CDR1 SGHRS and CDR2 YFSETQ. For the CDR3, the DNA is TGCGCCAGCAGCTTGGCCCCAGGGGGCGAGGGAAGCACAGATACGCAGTATTTT. Protein product: CASSLAPGGEGSTDTQYF.

This clonotype was observed at least ten times. CDR3 residues: CATSRDLGTAYEQYF. CDR3 DNA sequence: TGTGCCACCAGCAGAGATCTCGGGACAGCTTACGAGCAGTACTTC. The V and J genes are TRBV15 and TRBJ2-7; 7 bases are shared with TRBD1. The V segment lost 0 bases and the J segment 4 bases; nucleotides outside the gene matches: 6. Germline V gene data show CDR1 as LNHNV and CDR2 as YYDKDF (reference sequence). The CDR3 has 15 amino acids. The full variable domain, with the rest looked up from reference TRBV15 and TRBJ2-7, is DAMVIQNPRYQVTQFGKPVTLSCSQTLNHNVMYWYQQKSSQAPKLLFHYYDKDFNNEADTPDNFQSRRPNTSFCFLDIRSPGLGDTAMYLCATSRDLGTAYEQYFGPGTRLTVT.

The V and J genes are TRBV5-6 and TRBJ2-7, with 7 bases identical to TRBD1. Looked up from germline, CDR1 is SGHDT and CDR2 is YYEEEE. The CDR3 extends over 11 amino acids. V dropped 6 bases and J dropped 7; count of bases not matched to a gene: 4. The CDR3 sequence: CASTAGGEQYF. The CDR3, as DNA: TGTGCCAGCACGGCAGGGGGAGAGCAGTACTTC.

This clonotype was observed a few times. The chain is built from TRBV20-1 and TRBJ2-7, with D tentatively TRBD2 (6 bases). CDR1 and CDR2 from the germline V gene are DFQATT and SNEGSKA (reference sequence). This CDR3 has 15 amino acids. The ends were cut back, 3 bases at V and 3 bases at J, with 18 bases in the middle. The CDR3 coding sequence is TGCAGTGCTAGGGCGCAGGAGGGCGACCTCTACGAGCAGTACTTC. This sequence encodes CSARAQEGDLYEQYF.

This clonotype was seen at least ten times. The rearrangement links TRBV2 to TRBJ2-3; D may be TRBD1 (5 bases). CDR3 length: 14 residues. V dropped 4 bases and J dropped 4 bases, with 12 bases sitting between them. Germline CDR1 is SNHLY and CDR2 is FYNNEI. The CDR3 spells CASSVMGPADTQYF. Here the CDR3 DNA reads TGTGCCAGCAGTGTTATGGGGCCGGCAGATACGCAGTATTTT.

This clonotype appeared many times. The rearrangement links TRBV5-1 to TRBJ1-1; a possible D gene is TRBD1 (5 bases). The V gene lost 1 base and the J gene lost 8 bases, with 18 bases spanning the gap. The V gene's germline CDR1 is SGHRS and CDR2 YFSETQ. The CDR3 contains 15 residues. CDR3 bases: TGCGCCAGCAGCTTGTCTGGGGGAGGATCCCGCGAAGCTTTCTTT. This encodes CASSLSGGGSREAFF.

This clonotype was observed a handful of times. The genes are TRBV6-5 and TRBJ1-3; TRBD1 is a possible D gene (6 bases). The length of the CDR3 is 16 residues. CDR1 and CDR2 from the germline V gene are MNHEY and SVGAGI. Trimming shortened V by 0 bases and J by 4 bases, and 13 bases separated the two germline ends. The CDR3 loop reads CASSYSLAGTGNTIYF. The CDR3 coding sequence is TGTGCCAGCAGTTACTCGTTGGCAGGGACAGGAAACACCATATATTTT.

This clonotype has just a few counts. The V gene is TRBV15, the J gene TRBJ1-5; D is unclear. V was pared by 6 bases and J by 7 bases, with 10 bases between. The CDR3 sequence is 12 residues long. Germline CDR1 reads LNHNV; CDR2 reads YYDKDF (reference sequence). CDR3 DNA: TGTGCCACCAGTCGGGTTAGCCAGCCCCAGCATTTT. Protein sequence: CATSRVSQPQHF.

There are many counts of this clonotype. The CDR3 protein is CASSWGGTEAFF. In DNA, the CDR3 is TGTGCCAGCAGCTGGGGAGGCACTGAAGCTTTCTTT. The V and J genes are TRBV7-2 and TRBJ1-1; D not resolved. Trimming took off 4 bases at V and 4 bases at J, with 7 bases between the two ends. The CDR3 length is 12 residues. Germline CDR1 is SGHTA and CDR2 is FQGNSA.

The rearrangement uses TRBV29-1 and TRBJ2-3, with D hard to call. The CDR3 consists of 13 residues. The germline V and J ends were trimmed by 6 bases and 5 bases, with 15 bases remaining between them. Germline V gene sequence: CDR1 SQVTM, CDR2 ANQGSEA. CDR3 residues: CSVVVLIGDTQYF. CDR3 nucleotides: TGCAGCGTGGTAGTACTCATAGGAGATACGCAGTATTTT.

This chain links TRBV5-4 with TRBJ2-3, with D perhaps assigned TRBD1 or TRBD2 (6 bases each). With 1 base removed from V and 5 bases from J, the gap between germline ends came to 26 bases. Looked up from germline, CDR1 is SGHNT and CDR2 is YYREEE (reference sequence). CDR3 size: 19 residues. This chain's CDR3 is CASSLLNPGHGGLGDTQYF. The CDR3 DNA follows: TGTGCCAGCAGCTTGCTCAATCCTGGACATGGGGGGCTTGGAGATACGCAGTATTTT.

V and J are TRBV18 and TRBJ1-4, with D maybe TRBD1 (5 bases). Germline V CDR1 and CDR2: KGHSH, LQKENI. The CDR3 has 13 residues. The V and J ends lost 8 bases and 10 bases respectively, with 17 bases between them. CDR3 nucleotides: TGTGCCAGCCTACAAGGGGCAAGTGTAAAACTGTTTTTT. Residues: CASLQGASVKLFF.

The chain has TRBV5-1 and TRBJ2-5; possibly TRBD1 for D (6 bases). CDR1 and CDR2 (germline): SGHRS, YFSETQ. V was clipped by 0 bases and J by 0 bases, with 12 bases between them. The CDR3 has 16 amino acids. The CDR3 bases are TGCGCCAGCAGCTTGGCCTCAAGGACAGACCAAGAGACCCAGTACTTC. It codes for CASSLASRTDQETQYF.

This sequence joins TRBV7-2 and TRBJ2-5; 7 nucleotides line up with TRBD1. In germline, CDR1 is SGHTA, CDR2 FQGNSA. The junction had 8 bases not matched to a gene; V was cut back by 5 bases and J by 5 bases. This CDR3 spans 14 amino acids. The CDR3 DNA reads TGTGCCAGCAGCCGGGACAGAACAGGGGAGACCCAGTACTTC. It codes for CASSRDRTGETQYF.

Remarks on this clonotype: It is likely a read error, because the conserved phenylalanine at the end of the CDR3 is missing. V usage is TRBV29-1 and J usage is TRBJ1-5; a possible D gene is TRBD1 (5 bases). The V gene lost 3 bases and the J gene lost 6 bases, with 12 bases spanning the gap. This CDR3 comprises 13 residues. Germline V gives CDR1 SQVTM, CDR2 ANQGSEA. As DNA, the CDR3 is TGCAGCGTTGACCCAGGGTGGGGTCAGCCCCAGCATCTT. Its translation is CSVDPGWGQPQHL.

This clonotype was observed a few times. V is TRBV28 and J is TRBJ2-7; no reliable D call. V gave up 4 bases and J gave up 6 bases, with 10 bases separating them. CDR1 is MDHEN and CDR2 is SYDVKM in the germline V gene. This CDR3 has 12 amino acids. The CDR3: CASSSLGREQYV. CDR3 nucleotides: TGTGCCAGCAGTTCCCTAGGTCGCGAGCAGTACGTC.

The V call is TRBV4-2, the J call TRBJ2-1; 11 nucleotides align to TRBD1. Per germline, CDR1 LGHNA and CDR2 YNFKEQ. The V segment lost 0 bases and the J segment 4 bases; nucleotides outside the gene matches: 2. The length of the CDR3 is 16 residues. The DNA of the CDR3 is TGTGCCAGCAGCCAAGATAGGGACAGGGGGTACAATGAGCAGTTCTTC. This translates into CASSQDRDRGYNEQFF.